The 30 T cell receptor beta chains in this list originate from one sample, sequenced in a study of PD-1 blockade in classical Hodgkin lymphoma. The patients all showed relapse after autologous stem cell transplantation, while their brentuximab vedotin exposure varied. The assay was immunoSEQ multiplex PCR, and TCRdb's table has in-frame clones only and misses some. The repertoire holds approximately 160,000 clones, less than 80% seen once, with 9.2% in the top ten. The sequenced sample was peripheral blood mononuclear cells (PBMCs), obtained before the second cycle of nivolumab. These receptors originate from a human donor with classical Hodgkin lymphoma.

The V gene is TRBV28, the J gene TRBJ2-1; 9 nucleotides match TRBD2. Germline lookup yields CDR1 MDHEN and CDR2 SYDVKM. J lost 7 bases, V lost 3 bases, and 7 bases had no gene match. The length of the CDR3 is 15 residues. This CDR3 is CASSLRVAGVNEQFF. The CDR3 DNA follows: TGTGCCAGCAGTTTGAGGGTAGCGGGAGTGAATGAGCAGTTCTTC.

The chain has TRBV28 and TRBJ2-3, with D possibly being TRBD2 (5 bases). The CDR3 consists of 15 residues. V lost 3 bases and J lost 6, with 16 bases in between. Germline V gene lookup returns CDR1 MDHEN and CDR2 SYDVKM. DNA for the CDR3: TGTGCCAGCAGTTTGTGGACTCTTGGGGTGGATACGCAGTATTTT. Its translation is CASSLWTLGVDTQYF.

Note on this clone: No conserved phenylalanine or tryptophan ends this CDR3, so it is likely a read error. No DNA is shown, since the ends of the CDR3 on it are uncertain; the CDR3 is the one TCRdb lists. The chain recombines TRBV21-1 with TRBJ1-2. TRBV21-1 is given as a pseudogene. 9 amino acids form the CDR3, both terminal residues included. This CDR3 is CASSGGVSG.

The CDR3 here is CASRIFQGIAGNTIYF. The CDR3 nucleotides read TGTGCCAGCCGGATCTTTCAGGGAATCGCTGGAAACACCATATATTTT. The chain recombines TRBV27 with TRBJ1-3; D may be TRBD1 (5 bases). V lost 8 bases and J 2 bases, leaving 19 bases between the germline ends. CDR3 length equals 16 residues. Germline V CDR1 and CDR2: MNHEY, SMNVEV (reference sequence).

This sequence joins TRBV11-3 and TRBJ2-2; D is uncertain. CDR1 SGHNT and CDR2 YENEEA come from the germline V gene. The CDR3 is 13 amino acids. The V gene lost 5 bases and the J gene lost 7 bases, with 11 bases spanning the gap. The CDR3 region has the DNA TGTGCCAGCAGCCCCCGGGTCGGCGGGGAGCTGTTTTTT. Protein sequence: CASSPRVGGELFF.

V gene TRBV2 combines with J gene TRBJ1-3; no clear D gene. V shed 1 base and J shed 8 bases, with 18 bases lying between them. This CDR3 spans 16 amino acids. The germline V gene encodes CDR1 SNHLY and CDR2 FYNNEI. The chain's CDR3 is CASSEDGVAAGYTIYF. The CDR3 DNA sequence: TGTGCCAGCAGTGAAGATGGGGTAGCGGCAGGTTACACCATATATTTT.

This clone came up many times. The gene calls are TRBV6-5 and TRBJ1-2; D is possibly TRBD1 (5 bases). This CDR3 contains 15 residues. CDR1 is MNHEY, CDR2 SVGAGI, per germline. Trimming left V 2 bases short and J 8 bases short, with 18 bases between. The CDR3 is CASSYRPHGGNGYTF. CDR3 coding DNA: TGTGCCAGCAGTTACCGCCCCCACGGGGGGAACGGCTACACCTTC.

V and J are TRBV10-2 and TRBJ2-1; D uncertain. The length of the CDR3 is 11 residues. V lost 4 bases to trimming and J lost 2 bases, with 0 bases between them. Germline V gene data show CDR1 as WSHSY and CDR2 as SAAADI. The CDR3 DNA reads as TGCGCCAGCAGTGCCTACAATGAGCAGTTCTTC. Residues: CASSAYNEQFF.

This chain links TRBV9 with TRBJ1-3, with D hard to call. CDR3 length: 15 amino acids. Between the trimmed V and J ends, which lost 3 bases and 4 bases, there was a span of 14 bases. Germline V gives CDR1 SGDLS, CDR2 YYNGEE. CDR3 nucleotide sequence: TGTGCCAGCAGCGCTTGGGAGGGAGCAGGAAACACCATATATTTT. As protein: CASSAWEGAGNTIYF.

V usage is TRBV9 and J usage is TRBJ2-3, with TRBD2 matching over 8 bases. The CDR3 is made up of 15 amino acids. V lost 3 bases to trimming and J lost 6 bases; unmatched junction nucleotides: 9. Germline values: CDR1 SGDLS, CDR2 YYNGEE. In DNA, the CDR3 is TGTGCCAGCAGCGCCTTGGGAGCGGGGGTGGATACGCAGTATTTT. This codes for CASSALGAGVDTQYF.

The chain combines TRBV5-1 with TRBJ1-5; D gene unclear. This CDR3 has 13 residues. Germline lookup yields CDR1 SGHRS and CDR2 YFSETQ. Trimming removed 4 bases at V and 10 bases at J, with 15 bases between. CDR3 protein: CASSDTGHGPQHF. The CDR3 nucleotides read TGCGCCAGCAGCGACACCGGCCATGGCCCCCAGCATTTT.

In this sample, this clone turned up a few times. The chain carries TRBV4-3 and TRBJ2-7; perhaps TRBD1 as D (5 bases). This CDR3 is built from 16 residues. V lost 0 bases and J lost 2, with 14 bases in between. Germline-derived CDR1 and CDR2 are LGHNA and YSLEER. The CDR3 sequence: CASSQDWAGSTYEQYF. CDR3 in DNA: TGCGCCAGCAGCCAAGACTGGGCAGGGTCAACCTACGAGCAGTACTTC.

The chain carries TRBV7-3 and TRBJ2-5, with D perhaps assigned TRBD1 or TRBD2 (5 bases each). Trimming pared 5 bases from V and 4 bases from J, leaving 17 bases between. In germline, CDR1 is SGHTA, CDR2 FQGTGA. The CDR3 covers 15 residues. For the CDR3, the DNA is TGTGCCAGCAGCCCAACCGGGACCAACTTAGAGACCCAGTACTTC. Its protein product is CASSPTGTNLETQYF.

This chain joins TRBV6-1 and TRBJ2-3, with TRBD1 as a possible D gene (5 bases). This CDR3 has 14 residues. Trimming took 9 bases from V and 0 from J, leaving 13 bases between them. Germline V lookup: CDR1 MNHNS, CDR2 SASEGT. Here the CDR3 DNA reads TGTGCCAGTCGACAGACAGCAAGCACAGATACGCAGTATTTT. Protein product: CASRQTASTDTQYF.

The chain combines TRBV28 with TRBJ1-1; no reliable D call. The ends were cut back, 3 bases at V and 3 bases at J, with 11 bases in the middle. This CDR3 has 14 amino acids. Looked up from germline, CDR1 is MDHEN and CDR2 is SYDVKM. CDR3 coding DNA: TGTGCCAGCAGTTTCCACGGTGGTGACACTGAAGCTTTCTTT. Translation: CASSFHGGDTEAFF.

The gene calls are TRBV28 and TRBJ1-5; D gene uncertain. The germline V gene encodes CDR1 MDHEN and CDR2 SYDVKM. Trimming pared 2 bases from V and 4 bases from J, leaving 6 bases between. This CDR3 contains 13 residues. CDR3 sequence reads: CASSLGRNQPQHF. DNA for the CDR3: TGTGCCAGCAGTTTAGGTAGAAATCAGCCCCAGCATTTT.

In its sample, this clone was seen a few times. The V and J genes are TRBV5-5 and TRBJ1-5; D unresolved. Germline assignment: CDR1 SGHKS and CDR2 YYEKEE (reference sequence). This CDR3 contains 13 residues. V dropped 0 bases and J dropped 5 bases, with 6 bases sitting between them. The CDR3 region is CASSLGGDQPQHF. The CDR3 nucleotides are TGTGCCAGCAGCTTGGGGGGTGATCAGCCCCAGCATTTT.

The gene calls are TRBV27 and TRBJ2-3; possibly TRBD1 or TRBD2 for D (7 bases each). Trimming removed 5 bases from V and 9 bases from J, with 21 bases in between. The germline V gene encodes CDR1 MNHEY and CDR2 SMNVEV (reference sequence). The CDR3 is made up of 15 amino acids. The CDR3 DNA reads TGTGCCAGCAGTCCTACCAGGGGGGGCTATGACACGCAGTATTTT. Amino acids: CASSPTRGGYDTQYF.

The rearrangement joins TRBV9 to TRBJ2-6; D gene unclear. Trimming stripped 3 bases from V and 5 bases from J, with 15 bases between. This CDR3 comprises 16 residues. Germline loops: CDR1 SGDLS, CDR2 YYNGEE. For the CDR3, the DNA is TGTGCCAGCAGCGGATACAGTGAGCTCTGGGCCAACGTCCTGACTTTC. Its protein product is CASSGYSELWANVLTF.

The gene calls are TRBV7-9 and TRBJ2-7, with D possibly matching TRBD1 (6 bases). Germline-derived CDR1 and CDR2 are SEHNR and FQNEAQ (reference sequence). V lost 5 bases and J lost 2, with 22 bases in between. The CDR3 runs 17 residues. The CDR3 DNA follows: TGTGCCAGCAGCAGCGACGATACAGGGACGAGCGCCTACGAGCAGTACTTC. It codes for CASSSDDTGTSAYEQYF.

V gene TRBV30 combines with J gene TRBJ2-6, with 7 bases aligning to TRBD1. Germline V lookup: CDR1 GTSNPN, CDR2 SVGIG (reference sequence). Germline trimming cut 2 bases from V and 2 bases from J; bases unmatched to any gene: 15. CDR3 size: 19 residues. This chain's CDR3 is CAWSRGEGAGLAGANVLTF. Here the CDR3 DNA reads TGTGCCTGGAGTCGGGGAGAGGGGGCAGGGTTGGCTGGGGCCAACGTCCTGACTTTC.

This clone was seen only a few times. The V gene is TRBV5-4, the J gene TRBJ2-3; no clear D gene. Trimming took 1 base from V and 3 from J, leaving 12 bases between them. The CDR3 is 15 residues long. Per the germline V gene, CDR1 is SGHNT and CDR2 is YYREEE (reference sequence). The CDR3, as DNA: TGTGCCAGCAGCTTGTCGGGCAGGCGGACAGATACGCAGTATTTT. Protein product: CASSLSGRRTDTQYF.

As regards this clone: The same CDR3 is also encoded by other DNA sequences in this sample. The J gene is TRBJ1-2, the V gene TRBV27; D is unresolved. The CDR3 totals 15 residues. Germline CDR1 MNHEY, CDR2 SMNVEV (reference sequence). V gave up 0 bases and J gave up 5 bases, with 13 bases separating them. The CDR3 DNA sequence: TGTGCCAGCAGTTTATCGGCAGGATGGGTATATGGCTACACCTTC. Amino acid sequence: CASSLSAGWVYGYTF.

The rearrangement uses TRBV7-8 and TRBJ2-1, with 12 nucleotides matching TRBD2. CDR1 and CDR2 from the germline V gene are SGHVS and FQNEAQ. V shed 1 base and J 3 bases; nucleotides not matched to a gene: 1. This CDR3 is built from 16 residues. The DNA for the CDR3 is TGTGCCAGCAGCTTAGAGACTAGCGGGGGCTACAATGAGCAGTTCTTC. It specifies CASSLETSGGYNEQFF.

This clone was seen only once. V usage is TRBV6-5 and J usage is TRBJ2-7; D perhaps matches TRBD2 (5 bases). This CDR3 is built from 16 residues. V was pared by 3 bases and J by 5 bases, with 20 bases between. In germline, CDR1 is MNHEY, CDR2 SVGAGI. The CDR3 here is CASSYRPHGVVHEQYF. DNA for the CDR3: TGTGCCAGCAGTTATAGGCCCCACGGGGTTGTCCACGAGCAGTACTTC.

V and J are TRBV7-2 and TRBJ1-5; tentative D call: TRBD1 (6 bases). The CDR3 consists of 14 residues. Germline loops: CDR1 SGHTA, CDR2 FQGNSA. The germline V and J ends were trimmed by 2 bases and 7 bases, with 12 bases remaining between them. The CDR3 region is CASSLIPGEQPQHF. The CDR3 region has the DNA TGTGCCAGCAGCTTAATCCCAGGGGAACAGCCCCAGCATTTT.

The gene calls are TRBV11-2 and TRBJ2-2; perhaps TRBD2 as D (6 bases). The germline CDR1 and CDR2 sequences are SGHAT and FQNNGV. The CDR3 runs 15 residues. V was shortened by 3 bases and J by 0 bases, with 8 bases between the two germline ends. The CDR3 nucleotides are TGTGCCAGCAGCTTTGGAGGGCCGAACACCGGGGAGCTGTTTTTT. It is translated as CASSFGGPNTGELFF.

The rearrangement joins TRBV6-6 to TRBJ1-2, with a weak D call TRBD1 (5 bases). V lost 5 bases and J lost 7, with 20 bases in between. Germline V gives CDR1 MNHNY, CDR2 SVGAGI (reference sequence). The CDR3 runs to 15 residues. The CDR3 DNA reads as TGTGCCAGCAGTACGACTCAGGGACCCGGCGGTGGCTACACCTTC. Its translation: CASSTTQGPGGGYTF.

This clone came up many times. J is TRBJ2-7 and V is TRBV30, with D hard to call. The germline V gene encodes CDR1 GTSNPN and CDR2 SVGIG (reference sequence). CDR3 length: 13 amino acids. Deletions cut 1 base from V and 3 bases from J, with 10 bases between. The CDR3 sequence: CAWSDIVNYEQYF. CDR3 bases: TGTGCCTGGAGTGACATCGTAAACTACGAGCAGTACTTC.

J is TRBJ2-3 and V is TRBV4-1; D gene uncertain. Germline values: CDR1 MGHRA, CDR2 YSYEKL. The CDR3 covers 17 residues. The ends were cut back, 1 base at V and 1 base at J, with 15 bases in the middle. The DNA for the CDR3 is TGCGCCAGCAGCCAAGCCGAGGACCCCCGAGGCACAGATACGCAGTATTTT. Translated, it gives CASSQAEDPRGTDTQYF.